Detailed here is one T cell receptor (beta chain). Antigen specificity is unknown. The CDR3 loop spans 12 amino acids. The germline gives CDR1 MGHDK, CDR2 SYGVNS. V lost 6 bases, J lost 5 bases, and 10 bases lay in between. The record originates from a study of graft-versus-host responses after intestinal transplantation. Study-wide context: The recipients all started with anti-thymocyte globulin induction and then took tacrolimus and steroids for 2 to 4 years.

The protocol was immunoSEQ multiplex PCR, while the TCRdb copy is restricted to in-frame clones and leaves out a portion. The data contain under 85,000 clones, just under 95% of them singletons. Study results and caveats: Early post-transplant HvG declines tracked with peak circulating GvH clone levels.

The receptor's source is a human donor who received an intestinal transplant. The sample consisted of unstimulated CD8+ T cells sorted from spleen or lymph node cells, taken before intestinal transplant. V and J are TRBV25-1 and TRBJ1-1, with D uncertain. In DNA, the CDR3 is TGTGCCAGCAGCAAAACGTGGACTGAAGCTTTCTTT. Its protein product is CASSKTWTEAFF.